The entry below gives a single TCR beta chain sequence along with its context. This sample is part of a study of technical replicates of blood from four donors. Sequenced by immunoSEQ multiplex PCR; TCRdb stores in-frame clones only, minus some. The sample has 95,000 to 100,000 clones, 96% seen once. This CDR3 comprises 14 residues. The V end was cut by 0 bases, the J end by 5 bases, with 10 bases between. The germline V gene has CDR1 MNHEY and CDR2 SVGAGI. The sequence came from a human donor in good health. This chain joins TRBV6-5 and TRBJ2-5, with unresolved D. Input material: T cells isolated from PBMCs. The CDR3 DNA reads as TGTGCCAGCAGTTACTCGAATATGGCCGAGACCCAGTACTTC. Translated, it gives CASSYSNMAETQYF.